This T cell receptor beta chain was recorded in a study of blood T cell repertoires in COVID-19. Overall study context: From T cells, B-cell-depleted T cells, or PBMCs came the material, which was cDNA or gDNA.

In the authors' methods: Amplification from reference gene primers served as the basis for estimated nucleated cell counts. Repertoires were generated with immunoSEQ multiplex PCR, while TCRdb's copy carries only in-frame clones and drops some. V, J and clone size are taken as reported in that table, and D and trimming were inferred from the DNA itself. The table shows about 160,000 clones, with roughly 90% occurring only once. Enrolled through a virtual design, the participants were between 18 and 89 years of age and came from under 30 US areas. Assignment of participants to cohorts was predicated upon participant-reported clinical history. This CDR3 has 14 residues. V was trimmed by 6 bases and J by 7 bases, leaving 19 bases between them. Germline CDR1 reads SGHRS; CDR2 reads YFSETQ.

Sequencing was carried out using PBMCs or T cells enriched from blood (not recorded which). The rearrangement uses TRBV5-1 and TRBJ1-2; TRBD1 is a possible D gene (5 bases). The receptor was isolated from a woman aged 50 to 60 who had recovered from COVID-19. CDR3 protein: CASNPGVGVAGYTF. CDR3 coding DNA: TGCGCCAGCAACCCGGGAGTGGGGGTGGCTGGCTACACCTTC.